This T cell receptor (beta chain) was captured by sequencing in a study of vaccination effects on CD4 cells after COVID-19. Study-wide results and caveats: Few convalescent patients were studied, and early post-infection samples were lacking. Healthy vaccinees had only 1 of 255 vaccine-induced clones cross-react with common cold coronaviruses.

Prior to sequencing, the ViraFEST assay stimulated PBMC with viral peptide pools, which expanded the antigen-specific CD4+ T cells. Culture proceeded for 10 days, and CD4+ T cells were then isolated. It was two doses of either the BNT162b2 or mRNA-1273 vaccine that participants received. Absence of prior SARS-CoV-2 infection characterized the vaccine recipients, who showed negative nucleocapsid antibodies. Peptides at about 10 ug/ml and IL-2 at about 10 IU/ml were added to approximately 2 million PBMC per well. V lost 7 bases to trimming and J lost 7 bases; unmatched junction nucleotides: 8. Germline assignment: CDR1 SQVTM and CDR2 ANQGSEA. The CDR3 loop spans 13 amino acids. Turning to this clone: Its specificity is unknown.

Data came from immunoSEQ multiplex PCR; TCRdb stores just in-frame clones and leaves some out. Of tens of thousands of clones listed, just under 75% were seen once; the top ten hold roughly 15%. This sequence was found in a human donor who received a COVID-19 vaccine. Sequencing was performed on CD4+ T cells from PBMCs cultured with HCoV-229E spike peptides, taken after COVID-19 vaccination. The chain joins TRBV29-1 to TRBJ1-5; 9 bases align to TRBD1. The CDR3 loop is CSAAGTGRQPQHF. The CDR3 nucleotides are TGCAGCGCTGCCGGGACAGGGCGACAGCCCCAGCATTTT.